The 21 T cell receptor beta chains given below trace back to one sample, sequenced in a study of T cells after yellow fever vaccination. TCRdb recomputed calls from the 5' RACE reads with MiXCR, one row per CDR3 protein. The profile shows 300,000 to 400,000 distinct CDR3 sequences, around 10% of them singletons. This material consisted of CD4+ T cells sorted from PBMCs, taken 45 days after the yellow fever booster vaccination. The receptors were sampled from a man aged 18 to 29 who received the YFV17D yellow fever vaccine.

The chain has TRBV18 and TRBJ2-3; D unresolved. CDR1 and CDR2 from the germline V gene are KGHSH and LQKENI. The CDR3 spans 14 residues. V lost 8 bases to trimming and J lost 1 base, with 13 bases between them. CDR3 amino acids: CASQVPARTDTQYF. The CDR3 DNA sequence: TGTGCCAGCCAGGTCCCGGCCCGCACAGATACGCAGTATTTT.

The J gene is TRBJ2-3, the V gene TRBV24-1, with 8 bases identical to TRBD2. Looked up from germline, CDR1 is KGHDR and CDR2 is SFDVKD. CDR3 length equals 15 residues. The ends lost 4 bases at V and 5 bases at J; junction bases unmatched: 7. CDR3 nucleotides: TGTGCCACCAGTGACCCCGGGAGGGCGGAAGATACGCAGTATTTT. Its translation is CATSDPGRAEDTQYF.

This clonotype was seen only a few times. The V and J genes are TRBV6-5 and TRBJ2-5; no firm D call. The V end lost 8 bases, the J end lost 2 bases, and 12 bases lay between the germline ends. The germline V gene encodes CDR1 MNHEY and CDR2 SVGAGI. The CDR3 totals 13 residues. CDR3 sequence (DNA): TGTGCCAGCCGACCCCATATGCAAGAGACCCAGTACTTC. Its translation is CASRPHMQETQYF.

CDR3 region: CASRSLGSGNTIYF. Here the CDR3 DNA reads TGTGCCAGCCGCAGCCTCGGCTCTGGAAACACCATATATTTT. V and J are TRBV28 and TRBJ1-3, with no clear D. V was cut by 8 bases and J by 0 bases, with 11 bases left in between. The germline CDR1 and CDR2 sequences are MDHEN and SYDVKM. The CDR3 covers 14 residues.

The J gene is TRBJ2-5, the V gene TRBV5-1, with 7 bases aligning to TRBD1. Losses at the gene ends were 3 bases for V and 3 bases for J; bases not matched to a gene: 5. Germline V CDR1 and CDR2: SGHRS, YFSETQ. This CDR3 has 14 amino acids. CDR3 coding DNA: TGCGCCAGCAGCTCAAGGGGACAGAAAGAGACCCAGTACTTC. Encoded protein: CASSSRGQKETQYF.

This chain connects TRBV3-1 to TRBJ1-2; a weak D match, TRBD1 (5 bases). Germline V gene lookup returns CDR1 LGHDT and CDR2 YNNKEL (reference sequence). The CDR3 spans 14 residues. V was pared by 4 bases and J by 8 bases, with 17 bases between. Here the CDR3 DNA reads TGTGCCAGCAGCCCCAGGGTGCGTGGAAAAGGCTACACCTTC. It specifies CASSPRVRGKGYTF.

The rearrangement links TRBV6-5 to TRBJ1-1; D is possibly TRBD1 (5 bases). Looked up from germline, CDR1 is MNHEY and CDR2 is SVGAGI. The ends were cut back, 4 bases at V and 8 bases at J, with 14 bases in the middle. CDR3 length: 13 amino acids. The CDR3 DNA sequence: TGTGCCAGCAGTTTCCCCGGGACGCGGGAAGCTTTCTTT. This sequence encodes CASSFPGTREAFF.

This clonotype was observed at least ten times. This chain connects TRBV20-1 to TRBJ2-3; 10 positions agree with TRBD2. The trim removed 6 bases at V and 5 bases at J, leaving 5 bases unmatched. Per germline, CDR1 DFQATT and CDR2 SNEGSKA (reference sequence). CDR3 length equals 13 residues. The chain's CDR3 is CSASGGAIDTQYF. CDR3 nucleotides: TGCAGTGCAAGCGGGGGGGCCATAGATACGCAGTATTTT.

This clonotype has at least ten counts. The J gene is TRBJ2-3, the V gene TRBV10-3; 9 nucleotides align to TRBD2. Germline loops: CDR1 ENHRY, CDR2 SYGVKD. The CDR3 length is 14 residues. The V and J ends lost 5 bases and 2 bases, in that order; junction bases with no gene match: 2. The DNA of the CDR3 is TGTGCCATCAGTAGCGGGGGGTCCACAGATACGCAGTATTTT. It yields the protein CAISSGGSTDTQYF.

The table lists this clonotype with a few counts. The V gene is TRBV4-3, the J gene TRBJ2-7; D is unclear. Germline loops: CDR1 LGHNA, CDR2 YSLEER. The CDR3 extends over 18 amino acids. V was trimmed by 3 bases and J by 1 base, leaving 22 bases between them. The chain's CDR3 is CASSQTGGLDGVSYEQYF. CDR3 bases: TGCGCCAGCAGCCAGACCGGTGGGCTTGACGGAGTGTCCTACGAGCAGTACTTC.

In this sample, this clonotype turned up a few times. The genes are TRBV28 and TRBJ1-5; D gene ambiguous. The V and J ends lost 2 bases and 2 bases respectively, with 7 bases between them. The CDR3 is 14 amino acids. Germline-derived CDR1 and CDR2 are MDHEN and SYDVKM. The CDR3 region has the DNA TGTGCCAGCAGTTTAGAAAGGGGCAATCAGCCCCAGCATTTT. Translating it yields CASSLERGNQPQHF.

This clonotype was observed many times. The rearrangement uses TRBV5-1 and TRBJ2-5; D is undetermined. Trimming stripped 0 bases from V and 1 base from J, with 4 bases between. Germline CDR1 reads SGHRS; CDR2 reads YFSETQ. The CDR3 runs 13 residues. CDR3 protein: CASSLASQETQYF. CDR3 bases: TGCGCCAGCAGCTTGGCCAGCCAAGAGACCCAGTACTTC.

In this sample, this clonotype turned up many times. This chain's CDR3 is CAISEWGYTDTQYF. The DNA for the CDR3 is TGTGCCATCAGTGAATGGGGGTACACAGATACGCAGTATTTT. The V gene is TRBV10-3, the J gene TRBJ2-3; D might be TRBD1 or TRBD2, each matching 5 bases. Trimming left V 3 bases short and J 2 bases short, with 9 bases between. Germline V gene lookup returns CDR1 ENHRY and CDR2 SYGVKD. The CDR3 contains 14 residues.

This clonotype has a single count. The chain is built from TRBV5-1 and TRBJ2-3; D possibly uses TRBD1 or TRBD2 (6 bases each). The ends were cut back, 0 bases at V and 3 bases at J, with 14 bases in the middle. In germline, CDR1 is SGHRS, CDR2 YFSETQ. This CDR3 is 16 amino acids long. CDR3 bases: TGCGCCAGCAGCTTGGTTCCGGGGGCGCGGACAGATACGCAGTATTTT. Its protein product is CASSLVPGARTDTQYF.

This clonotype was counted only a few times. The chain is built from TRBV5-1 and TRBJ2-3; maybe TRBD2 (6 bases). The CDR3 sequence is 17 residues long. Germline V gives CDR1 SGHRS, CDR2 YFSETQ. Trimming shortened V by 4 bases and J by 0 bases, and 18 bases separated the two germline ends. CDR3 in DNA: TGCGCCAGCAGCCCGACACTAGCTGGAGCTAGCACAGATACGCAGTATTTT. This encodes CASSPTLAGASTDTQYF.

This chain joins TRBV6-5 and TRBJ2-3; no clear D. The V gene lost 5 bases and the J gene lost 0 bases, with 9 bases spanning the gap. Germline loops: CDR1 MNHEY, CDR2 SVGAGI. The CDR3 totals 14 residues. As DNA, the CDR3 is TGTGCCAGCAGTGAGAGAGAGAGCACAGATACGCAGTATTTT. Amino acid sequence: CASSERESTDTQYF.

V gene TRBV28 combines with J gene TRBJ1-3; D is undetermined. Trimming cost V 2 bases and J 1 base, with 9 bases left between them. This CDR3 contains 15 residues. Germline CDR1 MDHEN, CDR2 SYDVKM. As DNA, the CDR3 is TGTGCCAGCAGTTTAAGTTCCCGATCTGGAAACACCATATATTTT. Protein product: CASSLSSRSGNTIYF. Full variable domain (missing parts from reference TRBV28 and TRBJ1-3): DVKVTQSSRYLVKRTGEKVFLECVQDMDHENMFWYRQDPGLGLRLIYFSYDVKMKEKGDIPEGYSVSREKKERFSLILESASTNQTSMYLCASSLSSRSGNTIYFGEGSWLTVV.

Only a few counts were recorded for this clonotype. This chain connects TRBV5-1 to TRBJ1-4; D is perhaps TRBD1 (5 bases). Trimming shortened V by 4 bases and J by 6 bases, and 16 bases separated the two germline ends. This CDR3 is 15 amino acids long. Per the germline V gene, CDR1 is SGHRS and CDR2 is YFSETQ. CDR3 nucleotide sequence: TGCGCCAGCAGCAAAGGGACCGAAGGGGATGAAAAACTGTTTTTT. Translation: CASSKGTEGDEKLFF.

At least ten counts were recorded for this clonotype. This chain links TRBV7-2 with TRBJ2-3; 8 bases line up with TRBD2. V was pared by 3 bases and J by 5 bases, with 16 bases of the junction left unmatched. The CDR3 covers 18 residues. CDR1 and CDR2 from the germline V gene are SGHTA and FQGNSA. CDR3 bases: TGTGCCAGCAGCTTGACCCGAACCGGGGGACTAGTCGGAGATACGCAGTATTTT. This translates into CASSLTRTGGLVGDTQYF.

There are a few counts of this clonotype. The rearrangement uses TRBV5-6 and TRBJ1-1; D perhaps matches TRBD1 (6 bases). Trimming took off 6 bases at V and 4 bases at J, with 19 bases between the two ends. This CDR3 is 15 amino acids long. CDR1 and CDR2 (germline): SGHDT, YYEEEE. The CDR3 region has the DNA TGTGCCAGCACCCACCCTGGTCAAGGGGGCACTGAAGCTTTCTTT. This sequence encodes CASTHPGQGGTEAFF.

V is TRBV19 and J is TRBJ2-2, with 8 bases matching TRBD1. V gave up 3 bases and J gave up 2 bases; unmatched junction bases: 5. The germline gives CDR1 LNHDA, CDR2 SQIVND (reference sequence). CDR3 length: 16 residues. CDR3 in amino acids: CASSILGQGNTGELFF. Written as DNA, the CDR3 is TGTGCCAGTAGTATTTTAGGACAGGGCAACACCGGGGAGCTGTTTTTT.